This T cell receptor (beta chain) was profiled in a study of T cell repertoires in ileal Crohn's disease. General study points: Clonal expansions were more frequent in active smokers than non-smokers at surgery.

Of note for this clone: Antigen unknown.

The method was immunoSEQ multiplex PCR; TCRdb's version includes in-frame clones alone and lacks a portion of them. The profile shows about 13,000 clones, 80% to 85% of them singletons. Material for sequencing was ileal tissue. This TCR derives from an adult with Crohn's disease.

As DNA, the CDR3 is TGTGCCAGCAGCCAGGGGACAGGTGCTGGAAGGACGCAGTATTTT. It specifies CASSQGTGAGRTQYF. The chain employs TRBV28 and TRBJ2-3, with 8 positions matching TRBD1. The V gene's germline CDR1 is MDHEN and CDR2 SYDVKM. V dropped 6 bases and J dropped 9; count of bases not matched to a gene: 14. The CDR3 totals 15 residues. The whole variable domain, filled in from reference TRBV28 and TRBJ2-3, reads DVKVTQSSRYLVKRTGEKVFLECVQDMDHENMFWYRQDPGLGLRLIYFSYDVKMKEKGDIPEGYSVSREKKERFSLILESASTNQTSMYLCASSQGTGAGRTQYFGPGTRLTVL.